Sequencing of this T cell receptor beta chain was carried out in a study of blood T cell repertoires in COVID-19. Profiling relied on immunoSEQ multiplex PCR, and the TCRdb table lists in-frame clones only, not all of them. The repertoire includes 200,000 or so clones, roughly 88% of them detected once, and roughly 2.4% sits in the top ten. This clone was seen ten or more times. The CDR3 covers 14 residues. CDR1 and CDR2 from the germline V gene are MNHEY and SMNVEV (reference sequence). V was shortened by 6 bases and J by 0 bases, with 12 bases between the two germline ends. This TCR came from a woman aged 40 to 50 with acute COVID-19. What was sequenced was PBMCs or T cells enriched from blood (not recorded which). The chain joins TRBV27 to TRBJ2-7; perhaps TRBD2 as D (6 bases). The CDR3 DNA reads TGTGCCAGCAGGGAGGGACGGTACTCCTACGAGCAGTACTTC. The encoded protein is CASREGRYSYEQYF.